This record looks at one T cell receptor (beta chain) sequence and its context. As yet, its antigen is unknown. The trim removed 4 bases at V and 6 bases at J, leaving 5 bases unmatched. CDR1 is SGHDT, CDR2 YYEEEE, per germline. This CDR3 is 13 amino acids long. These data belong to a study of cytomegalovirus exposure and HLA in healthy donors. On the study more broadly: A later analysis reported the approximately 120 validation repertoires used the same platform as the 500 to 800 first-cohort repertoires. Overall study findings and caveats: The majority of TCR sequences were rare, yet some public TCRs appeared in many donors. Through in vitro validation, a few CMV-associated chains were shown to be specific for CMV antigens.

The study drew the donors from its 120-subject validation cohort, separate from the approximately 700-subject first cohort. Clones were read by immunoSEQ multiplex PCR, and TCRdb kept only the in-frame ones, dropping some. The sample lists about 120,000 clones; 80% to 90% were seen once. The receptor comes from a man younger than 35 in good health and CMV-seropositive. The material sequenced was PBMCs. The rearrangement joins TRBV5-6 to TRBJ2-7; 9 bases match TRBD1. The CDR3 nucleotides are TGTGCCAGCAGCGGCATACAGGGGGCCGAGCAGTACTTC. It encodes CASSGIQGAEQYF.